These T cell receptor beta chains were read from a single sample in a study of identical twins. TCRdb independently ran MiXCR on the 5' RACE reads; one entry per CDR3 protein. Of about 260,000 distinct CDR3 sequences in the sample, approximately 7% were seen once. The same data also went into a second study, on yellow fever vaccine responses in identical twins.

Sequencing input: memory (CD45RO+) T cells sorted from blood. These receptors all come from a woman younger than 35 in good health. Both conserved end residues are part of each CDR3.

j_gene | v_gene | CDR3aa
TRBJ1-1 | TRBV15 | CATRSLTLNTEAFF
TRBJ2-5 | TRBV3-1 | CASSFRQGVQETQYF
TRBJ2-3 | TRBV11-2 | CASSQDILTDTQYF
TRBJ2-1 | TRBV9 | CASSVGAGGPNEQFF
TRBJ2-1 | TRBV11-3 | CASSRDYGNEQFF
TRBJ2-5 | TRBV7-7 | CASSPGKETQYF
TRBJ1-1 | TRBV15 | CATSVDRGRNTEAFF
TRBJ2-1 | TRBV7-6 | CASSPPAGGRGEQFF
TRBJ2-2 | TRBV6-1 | CASSPGGAITGELFF
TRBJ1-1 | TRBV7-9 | CASSLGMSEGTEAFF
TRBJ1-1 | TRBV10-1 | CASSRTLNTEAFF
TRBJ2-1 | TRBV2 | CASSESSGGPYNEQFF
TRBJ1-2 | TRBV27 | CASSLTVNYGYTF
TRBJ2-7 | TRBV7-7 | CAIRPGPGDEQYF
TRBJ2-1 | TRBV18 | CASSPIVAGGYEQFF
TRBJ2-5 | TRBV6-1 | CASSEAETGGETQYF
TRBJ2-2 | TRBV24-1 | CATSDPGQGKNTGELFF
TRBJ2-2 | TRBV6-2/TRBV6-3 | CASRWDRVWDTGELFF
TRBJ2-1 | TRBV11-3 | CASRYGTGGGNEQFF
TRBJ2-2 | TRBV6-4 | CASSRIIDTGELFF
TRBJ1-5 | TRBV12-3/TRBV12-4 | CASSLSGVNQPQHF
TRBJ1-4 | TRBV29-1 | CSVRRTNEKLFF
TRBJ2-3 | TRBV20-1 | CSARGQDTQYF
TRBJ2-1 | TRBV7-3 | CASSHGKRGFLNPKDEQFF
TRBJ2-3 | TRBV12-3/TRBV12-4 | CTSCQPLSGGDSSTDTQYF
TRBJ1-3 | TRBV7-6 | CASSGDSNGNTIYF
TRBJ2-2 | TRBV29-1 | CSVETVGTGELFF
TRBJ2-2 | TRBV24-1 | CATSDRYRDSDSTGELFF
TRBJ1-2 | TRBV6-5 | CASSYGQRLFNYGYTF
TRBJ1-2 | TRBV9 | CASSAGSGDGYTF
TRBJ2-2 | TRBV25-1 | CASKGGTSSDTGELFF
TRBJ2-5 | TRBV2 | CASSEAALEGTQYF
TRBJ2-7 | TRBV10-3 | CAISETASGSIYEQYF
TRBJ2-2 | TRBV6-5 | CASSWGSGGPDTGELFF
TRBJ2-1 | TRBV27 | CASSEGGNSYNEQFF
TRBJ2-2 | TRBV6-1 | CASHLDVGGLTGELFF
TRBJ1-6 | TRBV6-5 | CASSYLGQQGSPLHF
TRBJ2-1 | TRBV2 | CASSEWGTGDLEQFF
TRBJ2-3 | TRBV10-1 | CASSPAGGPGDTQYF
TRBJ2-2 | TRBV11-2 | CASSLWGENTVELFF
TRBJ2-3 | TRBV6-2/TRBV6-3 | CASSPGLAGGGTQYF
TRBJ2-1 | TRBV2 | CASTRGAEQFF
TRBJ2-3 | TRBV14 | CASSQAERGYTDTQYF
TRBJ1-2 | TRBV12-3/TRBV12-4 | CASSRDRELGYTF
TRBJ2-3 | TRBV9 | CASSVDVFTGTQYF
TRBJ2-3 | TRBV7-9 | CASSSRSASTDTQYF
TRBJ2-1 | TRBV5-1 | CASSIQGLNEQFF
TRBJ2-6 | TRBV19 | CASTPKGDRASGANVLTF
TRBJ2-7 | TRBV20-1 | CSAWNSDSRSYEQYF
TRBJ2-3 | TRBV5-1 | CASSLGGSTDTQYF
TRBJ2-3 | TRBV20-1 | CSAPESGDTQYF
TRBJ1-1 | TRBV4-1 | CASSQGTGAGTEAFF